These T cell receptor beta chains were read from a single sample in a study of shared clonotypes between healthy human individuals. Using immunoSEQ multiplex PCR, the repertoire was profiled, and TCRdb retains in-frame clones only, with some absent. The data hold about 2 million clones, with roughly 94% observed a single time. The specimen sequenced was naive CD8+ T cells sorted from blood. The receptors shown here come from a man between 18 and 35 years old in good health. Both conserved end residues are part of each CDR3. D genes are given only for firm matches. The listing skips clone size in some rows; elsewhere it reads once, few, many or a size class.

>TRBV9|-|TRBJ2-7|15|TRBD1
TGTGCCAGCAGCGTAGATACAGGGGGGTACTACGAGCAGTACTTC
CASSVDTGGYYEQYF
>TRBV28|once|TRBJ1-2|15|-
TGTGCCAGCAGTTTGACCGGGACCCCGGTCTATGGCTACACCTTC
CASSLTGTPVYGYTF
>TRBV15|-|TRBJ1-3|15|TRBD1
TGTGCCACCAGCGGTAACAGGGGGCTGGGAAACACCATATATTTT
CATSGNRGLGNTIYF
>TRBV9|-|TRBJ2-7|14|TRBD2
TGTGCCAGCAGCCCCGGGGGGGTCTGGTACGAGCAGTACTTC
CASSPGGVWYEQYF
>TRBV27|-|TRBJ2-1|13|TRBD2
TGTGCCAGCTACGGTAGCGGGAGTAATGAGCAGTTCTTC
CASYGSGSNEQFF
>TRBV11-2|-|TRBJ2-1|16|-
TGTGCCAGCAGCTTAAGCCGGACAAGCTCCTACAATGAGCAGTTCTTC
CASSLSRTSSYNEQFF
>TRBV4-3|-|TRBJ2-1|17|TRBD2
TGCGCCAGCAGCCAAGATGTCCAGCGGGGGTTCTACAATGAGCAGTTCTTC
CASSQDVQRGFYNEQFF
>TRBV29-1|-|TRBJ2-1|15|TRBD2
TGCAGCGGACTAGCATCTCTCTTCTGGCAGGATGAGCAGTTCTTC
CSGLASLFWQDEQFF
>TRBV6-5|-|TRBJ2-5|13|-
TGTGCCAGCAGTTTTACAGGGAAAAAGACCCAGTACTTC
CASSFTGKKTQYF
>TRBV19|-|TRBJ1-1|16|-
TGTGCCAGTAGTATTGGGACGGCCAGAATGAACACTGAAGCTTTCTTT
CASSIGTARMNTEAFF
>TRBV5-1|-|TRBJ2-1|15|-
TGCGCCAGCAGCTTGTCCCAGGGGCGGTACAATGAGCAGTTCTTC
CASSLSQGRYNEQFF
>TRBV15|-|TRBJ2-1|14|TRBD2
TGTGCCACCAGTCCTCCGGGACTAGCTGCTGAGCAGTTCTTC
CATSPPGLAAEQFF
>TRBV28|-|TRBJ1-2|14|-
TGTGCCAGCAGTGAGCAGGGAGGAGACTATGGCTACACCTTC
CASSEQGGDYGYTF
>TRBV4-3|-|TRBJ1-2|15|-
TGCGCCAGCAGCCAAGATACTAATGGCCGCGGCGGCTACACCTTC
CASSQDTNGRGGYTF
>TRBV28|-|TRBJ1-5|15|TRBD1
TGTGCCAGCAGTCGGGGGACAGGATCCAATCAGCCCCAGCATTTT
CASSRGTGSNQPQHF
>TRBV9|once|TRBJ1-1|13|-
TGTGCCAGCAGCGTAGTAACCAACACTGAAGCTTTCTTT
CASSVVTNTEAFF
>TRBV19|-|TRBJ1-6|15|-
TGTGCCAGTAGTATAGATAGGGGCAACAATTCACCCCTCCACTTT
CASSIDRGNNSPLHF
>TRBV7-9|-|TRBJ2-5|15|TRBD2
TGTGCCAGCAGCTTACAGCGGGAGTTGGGAGAGACCCAGTACTTC
CASSLQRELGETQYF
>TRBV27|-|TRBJ1-2|14|-
TGTGCCAGCTCCTCGACAGCCGCTAACTATGGCTACACCTTC
CASSSTAANYGYTF
>TRBV13|-|TRBJ1-1|16|-
TGTGCCAGCAGCTTTGTCAGCGGTCCTAAAAACACTGAAGCTTTCTTT
CASSFVSGPKNTEAFF
>TRBV13|-|TRBJ2-7|15|-
TGTGCCAGCAGCTCAGAAGGGTTCGGCTCCTACGAGCAGTACTTC
CASSSEGFGSYEQYF
>TRBV5-1|-|TRBJ2-3|17|-
TGCGCCAGCAGCTCCCTAGGAGTCGAGCCTGGCACAGATACGCAGTATTTT
CASSSLGVEPGTDTQYF
>TRBV10-3|-|TRBJ2-7|16|TRBD2
TGTGCCATCAGTATTAGCGGGGGTACCGAATCCTACGAGCAGTACTTC
CAISISGGTESYEQYF
>TRBV7-2|-|TRBJ2-5|17|TRBD2
TGTGCCAGCAGCAAAGGACTAGCGGGAGGGCTCGGGGAGACCCAGTACTTC
CASSKGLAGGLGETQYF
>TRBV30|-|TRBJ2-1|15|TRBD2
TGTGCCTGGAGTGTACTCGCTAGCGGCTCGAGTGAGCAGTTCTTC
CAWSVLASGSSEQFF
>TRBV2|once|TRBJ1-6|14|-
TGTGCCAGCACCGAAGGGTATATGGGGCCACCCCTCCACTTT
CASTEGYMGPPLHF
>TRBV9|-|TRBJ2-7|14|-
TGTGCCAGCAGCGTAGGGACGTTCGCCTACGAGCAGTACTTC
CASSVGTFAYEQYF